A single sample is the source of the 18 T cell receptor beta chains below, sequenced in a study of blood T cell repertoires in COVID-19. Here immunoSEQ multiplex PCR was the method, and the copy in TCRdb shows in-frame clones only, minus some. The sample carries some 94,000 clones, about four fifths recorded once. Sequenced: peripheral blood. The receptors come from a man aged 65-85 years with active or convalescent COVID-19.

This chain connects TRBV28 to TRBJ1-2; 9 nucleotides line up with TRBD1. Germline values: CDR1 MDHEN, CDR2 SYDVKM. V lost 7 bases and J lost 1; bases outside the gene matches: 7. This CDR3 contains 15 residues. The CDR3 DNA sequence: TGTGCCAGCACCGGGGGACAGGGACTTAACTATGGCTACACCTTC. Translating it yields CASTGGQGLNYGYTF.

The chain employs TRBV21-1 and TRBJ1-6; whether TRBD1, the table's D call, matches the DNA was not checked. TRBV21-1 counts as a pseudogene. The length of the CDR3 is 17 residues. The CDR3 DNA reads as TGTGCCAGCAGCAATCCGTGCAGGGGGGCCTATAATTCACCCCTCCACTTT. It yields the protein CASSNPCRGAYNSPLHF.

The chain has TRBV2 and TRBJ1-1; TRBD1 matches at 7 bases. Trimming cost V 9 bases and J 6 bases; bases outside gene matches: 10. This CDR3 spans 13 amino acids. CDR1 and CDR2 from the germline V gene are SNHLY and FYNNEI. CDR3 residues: CASRDSGRSEAFF. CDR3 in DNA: TGTGCCAGTAGGGACAGTGGAAGGTCTGAAGCTTTCTTT.

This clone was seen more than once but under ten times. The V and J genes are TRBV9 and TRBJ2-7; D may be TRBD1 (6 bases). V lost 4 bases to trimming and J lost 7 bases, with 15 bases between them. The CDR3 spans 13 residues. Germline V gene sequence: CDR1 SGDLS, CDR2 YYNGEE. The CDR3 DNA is TGTGCCAGCAGCTCTCACAGGGATGGGGAGCAGTACTTC. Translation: CASSSHRDGEQYF.

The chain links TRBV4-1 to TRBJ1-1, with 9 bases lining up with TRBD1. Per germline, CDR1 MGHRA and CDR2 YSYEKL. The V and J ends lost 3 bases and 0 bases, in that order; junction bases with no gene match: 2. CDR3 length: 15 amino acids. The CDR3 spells CASSQGQGLNTEAFF. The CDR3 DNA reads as TGCGCCAGCAGCCAGGGACAGGGATTGAACACTGAAGCTTTCTTT.

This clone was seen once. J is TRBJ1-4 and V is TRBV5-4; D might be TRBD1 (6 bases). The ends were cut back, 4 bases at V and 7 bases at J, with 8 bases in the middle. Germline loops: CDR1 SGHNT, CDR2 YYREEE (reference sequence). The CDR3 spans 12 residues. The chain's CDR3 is CASSRGGEKLFF. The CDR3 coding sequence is TGTGCCAGCAGCAGGGGGGGTGAAAAACTGTTTTTT.

DNA of the CDR3: TGTGCCAGTACTCCTCAGGGGCGGGTGGGAACTGAAGCTTTCTTT. Its protein product is CASTPQGRVGTEAFF. J is TRBJ1-1 and V is TRBV19; D may be TRBD1 (6 bases). The CDR3 consists of 15 residues. CDR1 is LNHDA and CDR2 is SQIVND in the germline V gene (reference sequence). Trimming shortened V by 7 bases and J by 5 bases, and 20 bases separated the two germline ends.

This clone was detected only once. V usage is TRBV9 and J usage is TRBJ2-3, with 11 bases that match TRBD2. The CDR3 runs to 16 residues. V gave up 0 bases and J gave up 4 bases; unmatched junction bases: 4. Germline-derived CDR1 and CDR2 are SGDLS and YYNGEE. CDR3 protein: CASSVGLAGPPDTQYF. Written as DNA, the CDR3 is TGTGCCAGCAGCGTAGGACTAGCGGGGCCCCCAGATACGCAGTATTTT.

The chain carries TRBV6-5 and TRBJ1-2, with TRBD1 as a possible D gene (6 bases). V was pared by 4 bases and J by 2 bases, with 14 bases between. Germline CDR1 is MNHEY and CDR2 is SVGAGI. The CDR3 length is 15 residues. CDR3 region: CASSFGRDINYGYTF. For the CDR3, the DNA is TGTGCCAGCAGTTTCGGCCGGGACATCAACTATGGCTACACCTTC.

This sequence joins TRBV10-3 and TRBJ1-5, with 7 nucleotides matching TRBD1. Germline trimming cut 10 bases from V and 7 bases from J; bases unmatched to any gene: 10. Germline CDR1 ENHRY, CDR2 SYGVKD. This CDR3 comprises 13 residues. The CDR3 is CATQTGIEQPQHF. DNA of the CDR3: TGTGCCACCCAGACAGGGATAGAGCAGCCCCAGCATTTT.

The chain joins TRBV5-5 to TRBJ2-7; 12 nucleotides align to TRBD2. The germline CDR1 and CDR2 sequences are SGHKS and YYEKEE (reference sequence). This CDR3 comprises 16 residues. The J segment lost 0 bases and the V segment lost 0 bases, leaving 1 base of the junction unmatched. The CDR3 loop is CASSLGTSGDSYEQYF. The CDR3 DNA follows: TGTGCCAGCAGCTTGGGGACTAGCGGGGACTCCTACGAGCAGTACTTC.

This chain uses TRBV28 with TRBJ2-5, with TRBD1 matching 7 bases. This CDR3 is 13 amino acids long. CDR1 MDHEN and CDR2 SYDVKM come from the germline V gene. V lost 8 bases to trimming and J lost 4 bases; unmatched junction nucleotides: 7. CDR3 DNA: TGTGCCAGCTCCACACAGGGGCGAGAGACCCAGTACTTC. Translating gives CASSTQGRETQYF.

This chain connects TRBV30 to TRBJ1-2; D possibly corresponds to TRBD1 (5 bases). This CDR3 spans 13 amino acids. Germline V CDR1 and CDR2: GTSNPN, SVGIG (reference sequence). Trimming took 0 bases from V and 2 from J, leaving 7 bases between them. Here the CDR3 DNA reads TGTGCCTGGAGTGTACAGGAAAACTATGGCTACACCTTC. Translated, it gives CAWSVQENYGYTF.

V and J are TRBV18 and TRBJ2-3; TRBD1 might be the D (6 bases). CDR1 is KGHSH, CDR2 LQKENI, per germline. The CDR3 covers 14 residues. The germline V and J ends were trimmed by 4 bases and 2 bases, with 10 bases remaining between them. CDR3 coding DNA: TGTGCCAGCTCACACAGGGATTACACAGATACGCAGTATTTT. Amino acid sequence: CASSHRDYTDTQYF.

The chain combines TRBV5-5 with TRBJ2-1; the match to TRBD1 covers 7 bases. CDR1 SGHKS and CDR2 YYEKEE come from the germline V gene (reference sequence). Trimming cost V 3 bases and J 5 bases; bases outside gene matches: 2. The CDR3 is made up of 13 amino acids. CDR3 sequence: CASSWGQHNEQFF. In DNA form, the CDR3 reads TGTGCCAGCAGCTGGGGACAGCACAATGAGCAGTTCTTC.

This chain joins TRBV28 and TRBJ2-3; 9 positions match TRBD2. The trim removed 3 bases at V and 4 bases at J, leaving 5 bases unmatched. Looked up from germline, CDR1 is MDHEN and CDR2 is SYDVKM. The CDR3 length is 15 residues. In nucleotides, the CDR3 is TGTGCCAGCAGTTTTGGCGGGGGGGCCGCAGATACGCAGTATTTT. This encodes CASSFGGGAADTQYF.

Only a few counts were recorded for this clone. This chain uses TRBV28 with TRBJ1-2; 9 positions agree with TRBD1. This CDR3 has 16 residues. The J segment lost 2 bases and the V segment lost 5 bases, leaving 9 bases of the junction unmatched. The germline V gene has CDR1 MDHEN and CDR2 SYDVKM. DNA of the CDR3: TGTGCCAGCAGTCTCCCACTCGGGACAGGGAACTATGGCTACACCTTC. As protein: CASSLPLGTGNYGYTF.

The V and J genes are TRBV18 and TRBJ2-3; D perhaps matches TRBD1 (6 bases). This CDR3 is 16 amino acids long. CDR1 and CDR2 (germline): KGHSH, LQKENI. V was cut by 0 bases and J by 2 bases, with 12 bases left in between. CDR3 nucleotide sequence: TGTGCCAGCTCACCACCGGGGGCGGAATTCACAGATACGCAGTATTTT. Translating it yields CASSPPGAEFTDTQYF.